A selection of T cell receptor beta chains follows, all from one sample in a study of vaccination effects on CD4 cells after COVID-19. Their cognate antigens are unknown. Libraries were prepared by immunoSEQ multiplex PCR; TCRdb keeps only in-frame clonotypes and omits some of them. Seen here are 42,000 or so clones, over 60% observed once, and the top ten hold 9.5% to 10%. The source was CD4+ T cells from PBMCs cultured without peptide, collected after COVID-19 vaccination. These receptors were taken from a human donor who received a COVID-19 vaccine. Both conserved end residues are trimmed from each CDR3.

v_call cdr3_aa
TRBV29-1 SVAPSGSYEQY
TRBV19 ASSMGSSQPQH
TRBV11-2 ASSLGAWGEKLF
TRBV3-1/TRBV3-2 ASSQDVAHTEAF
TRBV14 ASSHGINTEAF
TRBV2 ASSEKLLAGGPRGELF
TRBV29-1 SVDVAGTDTQY
TRBV6-5 ASRWGTVSYEQY
TRBV4-1 ASSQPSGGGYGNTIY
TRBV23-1 ASSQNEAGPPLAATTPEQF
TRBV7-8 ASSSLGTSGITDTQY
TRBV29-1 SVQGQKNTEAF
TRBV7-9 ASSRDLNTEAF
TRBV18 ASSPPDRYGYT
TRBV6-5 ASNSRELYSPLH
TRBV19 ASSIKSGRTYNEQF
TRBV2 ASSVVDGWGETQY
TRBV14 ASSPRGGGAKDTQY
TRBV11-3 ASSFGEVGNEQF
TRBV11-3 ASSLRVQMGAVVGDTQY
TRBV11-2 ASSSYHLNDRGTEAF
TRBV5-6 ASSLRRGQGYT
TRBV18 ASSFSTGEGANYGYT
TRBV6-2/TRBV6-3 ASSVTFLEYGYT
TRBV20-1 SASLPDYGYT
TRBV27 ASWGQTSGNTIY
TRBV5-4 ASSFRSGENLYNEQF
TRBV5-1 ASSLGESGNTIY
TRBV29-1 SVWDYGYT